One sample yielded the 19 T cell receptor beta chains listed below, sequenced in a study of cytomegalovirus exposure and HLA in healthy donors. The protocol was immunoSEQ multiplex PCR, while the TCRdb copy is restricted to in-frame clones and leaves out a portion. The sample includes fewer than 250,000 clones, more than 75% of them seen just once. Sequenced material: PBMCs. The source of these receptors is a woman aged 18-35 years in good health and CMV-seronegative.

The rearrangement joins TRBV4-1 to TRBJ2-1; D is unclear. CDR1 is MGHRA, CDR2 YSYEKL, per germline. V lost 2 bases, J lost 10 bases, and 9 bases lay in between. This CDR3 comprises 12 residues. The CDR3 region has the DNA TGCGCCAGCAGCCAACGTTACTCAGAGCAGTTCTTC. Translating gives CASSQRYSEQFF.

The chain employs TRBV5-1 and TRBJ2-5, with TRBD1 matching 10 bases. Germline values: CDR1 SGHRS, CDR2 YFSETQ. J gave up 5 bases and V 7 bases, and 8 bases lay outside the gene matches. The CDR3 spans 14 residues. The CDR3 region is CASRTTGGAETQYF. The CDR3 bases are TGCGCCAGCCGCACGACAGGGGGCGCGGAGACCCAGTACTTC.

V usage is TRBV6-5 and J usage is TRBJ1-2; a weak D match, TRBD1 (5 bases). V dropped 0 bases and J dropped 5 bases, with 13 bases sitting between them. This CDR3 has 15 amino acids. Germline values: CDR1 MNHEY, CDR2 SVGAGI. The CDR3 sequence: CASSYSIQGLYGYTF. In DNA form, the CDR3 reads TGTGCCAGCAGTTACTCGATTCAGGGACTTTATGGCTACACCTTC.

CDR3: CASSAPTWVTEAFF. DNA of the CDR3: TGTGCCAGCAGCGCCCCGACTTGGGTCACTGAAGCTTTCTTT. The chain links TRBV7-9 to TRBJ1-1; D is unresolved. Germline CDR1 and CDR2: SEHNR and FQNEAQ (reference sequence). The CDR3 extends over 14 amino acids. Trimming pared 5 bases from V and 4 bases from J, leaving 14 bases between. The variable domain in full, with the rest retrieved from reference TRBV7-9 and TRBJ1-1, is DTGVSQNPRHKITKRGQNVTFRCDPISEHNRLYWYRQTLGQGPEFLTYFQNEAQLEKSRLLSDRFSAERPKGSFSTLEIQRTEQGDSAMYLCASSAPTWVTEAFFGQGTRLTVV.

V usage is TRBV4-1 and J usage is TRBJ1-2; weak D call: TRBD1 (6 bases). Germline CDR1 MGHRA, CDR2 YSYEKL. The CDR3 consists of 14 residues. The V and J ends lost 1 base and 3 bases respectively, with 9 bases between them. The CDR3: CASSQVKGDYGYTF. The CDR3 nucleotides read TGCGCCAGCAGCCAAGTAAAGGGGGACTATGGCTACACCTTC.

The J gene is TRBJ1-2, the V gene TRBV27; TRBD1 aligns across 7 bases. The germline V gene has CDR1 MNHEY and CDR2 SMNVEV (reference sequence). The CDR3 contains 14 residues. Germline trimming cut 4 bases from V and 2 bases from J; bases unmatched to any gene: 4. CDR3 DNA sequence: TGTGCCAGCAGTTCCGCGACAGGGAACTATGGCTACACCTTC. Translating it yields CASSSATGNYGYTF.

The chain carries TRBV2 and TRBJ2-2, with D possibly TRBD2 on 5 matching bases. The CDR3 covers 13 residues. V was trimmed by 2 bases and J by 6 bases, leaving 7 bases between them. In germline, CDR1 is SNHLY, CDR2 FYNNEI. The CDR3 loop reads CASSEIGAGELFF. CDR3 sequence (DNA): TGTGCCAGCAGTGAAATCGGGGCCGGGGAGCTGTTTTTT.

The rearrangement links TRBV6-5 to TRBJ2-1; a possible D gene is TRBD2 (6 bases). This CDR3 region has 15 residues. The V end was cut by 0 bases, the J end by 8 bases, with 14 bases between. The germline V gene encodes CDR1 MNHEY and CDR2 SVGAGI. The CDR3 DNA sequence: TGTGCCAGCAGTTACTCGCCCGGGAGTGCAGATGAGCAGTTCTTC. Protein product: CASSYSPGSADEQFF.

The chain is built from TRBV5-1 and TRBJ1-1; 9 bases fit TRBD1. The V gene's germline CDR1 is SGHRS and CDR2 YFSETQ. The ends lost 1 base at V and 10 bases at J; junction bases unmatched: 2. This CDR3 contains 12 residues. The CDR3 loop reads CASSLQGQGAFF. The CDR3 region has the DNA TGCGCCAGCAGCTTGCAGGGACAGGGAGCTTTCTTT.

The chain employs TRBV7-8 and TRBJ2-7; 7 bases are shared with TRBD1. Germline V gene sequence: CDR1 SGHVS, CDR2 FQNEAQ. Losses at the gene ends were 2 bases for V and 2 bases for J; bases not matched to a gene: 6. The CDR3 extends over 15 amino acids. CDR3 residues: CASSLRDRVTYEQYF. CDR3 in DNA: TGTGCCAGCAGCTTACGCGACAGGGTGACCTACGAGCAGTACTTC.

This clone appeared once. The chain is built from TRBV4-1 and TRBJ2-3, with D tentatively TRBD2 (5 bases). The length of the CDR3 is 13 residues. From germline, CDR1 is MGHRA and CDR2 YSYEKL. V lost 0 bases to trimming and J lost 13 bases, with 14 bases between them. The CDR3, as DNA: TGCGCCAGCAGCCAAGAACGATCGGGGTTGAAGTATTTT. This encodes CASSQERSGLKYF.

This clone was counted once. The gene calls are TRBV6-1 and TRBJ2-2; the match to TRBD1 covers 7 bases. The junction had 2 bases not matched to a gene; V was cut back by 3 bases and J by 7 bases. The CDR3 covers 13 residues. CDR1 and CDR2 (germline): MNHNS, SASEGT. In nucleotides, the CDR3 is TGTGCCAGCAGTGAGACAGGGATCGGGGAGCTGTTTTTT. Residues: CASSETGIGELFF.

The chain recombines TRBV7-3 with TRBJ2-2, with unresolved D. The CDR3 runs 14 residues. Germline V gene lookup returns CDR1 SGHTA and CDR2 FQGTGA. Trimming removed 2 bases from V and 3 bases from J, with 7 bases in between. CDR3 in amino acids: CASSLYRDTGELFF. The CDR3 DNA reads as TGTGCCAGCAGCTTATACAGAGACACCGGGGAGCTGTTTTTT.

V is TRBV4-2 and J is TRBJ2-1, with 9 bases identical to TRBD2. CDR1 is LGHNA and CDR2 is YNFKEQ in the germline V gene. The CDR3 totals 13 residues. J was trimmed by 12 bases and V by 3 bases; bases with no gene match: 6. The CDR3 DNA reads as TGTGCCAGCAGCCAGGGTGATAGCGGGGGGCAGTTCTTC. Amino acid sequence: CASSQGDSGGQFF.

The rearrangement joins TRBV27 to TRBJ1-5, with D perhaps matching TRBD1 (5 bases). Per germline, CDR1 MNHEY and CDR2 SMNVEV (reference sequence). The CDR3 is 13 amino acids. Trimming removed 3 bases at V and 5 bases at J, with 8 bases between. This CDR3 reads CASSFSRDQPQHF. For the CDR3, the DNA is TGTGCCAGCAGTTTTTCCAGGGATCAGCCCCAGCATTTT.

V gene TRBV18 combines with J gene TRBJ1-1, with 7 bases matching TRBD1. The CDR3 has 15 amino acids. Unmatched junction bases numbered 8, after V lost 3 bases and J lost 4 bases. Germline loops: CDR1 KGHSH, CDR2 LQKENI. The chain's CDR3 is CASSPANYRGTEAFF. The DNA of the CDR3 is TGTGCCAGCTCACCGGCTAATTACAGGGGCACTGAAGCTTTCTTT. Full variable domain (outside the CDR3, taken from reference TRBV18 and TRBJ1-1): NAGVMQNPRHLVRRRGQEARLRCSPMKGHSHVYWYRQLPEEGLKFMVYLQKENIIDESGMPKERFSAEFPKEGPSILRIQQVVRGDSAAYFCASSPANYRGTEAFFGQGTRLTVV.

The chain recombines TRBV2 with TRBJ1-2; 8 bases align to TRBD1. With V trimmed by 2 bases and J by 2 bases, 7 bases remained unmatched. The CDR3 runs 16 residues. The V gene's germline CDR1 is SNHLY and CDR2 FYNNEI. This chain's CDR3 is CASSEHWTGPNYGYTF. In DNA, the CDR3 is TGTGCCAGCAGTGAACACTGGACAGGGCCGAACTATGGCTACACCTTC.

The rearrangement links TRBV5-6 to TRBJ2-4; TRBD2 matches 12 bases. The germline gives CDR1 SGHDT, CDR2 YYEEEE. V lost 6 bases and J lost 5; bases outside the gene matches: 3. The CDR3 covers 14 residues. CDR3: CASTRLAGENIQYF. The CDR3 DNA follows: TGTGCCAGCACCAGACTAGCGGGGGAAAACATTCAGTACTTC. The full variable domain, completed using reference TRBV5-6 and TRBJ2-4, is DAGVTQSPTHLIKTRGQQVTLRCSPKSGHDTVSWYQQALGQGPQFIFQYYEEEERQRGNFPDRFSGHQFPNYSSELNVNALLLGDSALYLCASTRLAGENIQYFGAGTRLSVL.

The chain employs TRBV7-8 and TRBJ2-2; perhaps TRBD1 as D (6 bases). V lost 6 bases and J lost 7, with 15 bases in between. The CDR3 covers 14 residues. Germline V gene data show CDR1 as SGHVS and CDR2 as FQNEAQ. Here the CDR3 reads CASRSTGSDGELFF. CDR3 DNA sequence: TGTGCCAGCAGGTCGACAGGTTCGGACGGGGAGCTGTTTTTT.